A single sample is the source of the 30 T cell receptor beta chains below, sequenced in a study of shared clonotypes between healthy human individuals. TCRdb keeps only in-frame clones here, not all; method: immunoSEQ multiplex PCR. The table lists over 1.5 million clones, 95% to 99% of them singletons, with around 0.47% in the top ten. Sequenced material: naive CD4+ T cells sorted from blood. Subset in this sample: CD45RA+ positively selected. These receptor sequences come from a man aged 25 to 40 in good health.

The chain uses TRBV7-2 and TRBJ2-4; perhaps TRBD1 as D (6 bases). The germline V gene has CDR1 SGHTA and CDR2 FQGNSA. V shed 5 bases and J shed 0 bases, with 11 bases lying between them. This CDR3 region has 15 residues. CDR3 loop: CASSARQEAKNIQYF. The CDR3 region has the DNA TGTGCCAGCAGCGCCCGACAGGAAGCCAAAAACATTCAGTACTTC. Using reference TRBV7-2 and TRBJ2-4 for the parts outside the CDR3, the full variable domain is GAGVSQSPSNKVTEKGKDVELRCDPISGHTALYWYRQSLGQGLEFLIYFQGNSAPDKSGLPSDRFSAERTGGSVSTLTIQRTQQEDSAVYLCASSARQEAKNIQYFGAGTRLSVL.

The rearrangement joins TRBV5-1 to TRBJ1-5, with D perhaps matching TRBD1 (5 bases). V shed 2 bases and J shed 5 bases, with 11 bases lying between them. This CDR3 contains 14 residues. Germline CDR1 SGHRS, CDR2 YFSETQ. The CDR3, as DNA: TGCGCCAGCAGCTTATGGGGCCTGGATCAGCCCCAGCATTTT. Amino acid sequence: CASSLWGLDQPQHF.

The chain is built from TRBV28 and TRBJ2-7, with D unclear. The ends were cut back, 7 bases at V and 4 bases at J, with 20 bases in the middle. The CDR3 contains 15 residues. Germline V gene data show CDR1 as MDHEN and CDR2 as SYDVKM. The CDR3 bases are TGTGCCAGCATACCGGGTCAGCTCGAGTGGTACGAGCAGTACTTC. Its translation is CASIPGQLEWYEQYF. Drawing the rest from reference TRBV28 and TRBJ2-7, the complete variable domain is DVKVTQSSRYLVKRTGEKVFLECVQDMDHENMFWYRQDPGLGLRLIYFSYDVKMKEKGDIPEGYSVSREKKERFSLILESASTNQTSMYLCASIPGQLEWYEQYFGPGTRLTVT.

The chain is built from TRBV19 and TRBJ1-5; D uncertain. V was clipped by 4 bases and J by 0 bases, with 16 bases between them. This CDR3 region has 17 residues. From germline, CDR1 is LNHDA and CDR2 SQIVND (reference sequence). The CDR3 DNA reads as TGTGCCAGTAGTACAATGACTCAGGCCTTTAGCAATCAGCCCCAGCATTTT. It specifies CASSTMTQAFSNQPQHF.

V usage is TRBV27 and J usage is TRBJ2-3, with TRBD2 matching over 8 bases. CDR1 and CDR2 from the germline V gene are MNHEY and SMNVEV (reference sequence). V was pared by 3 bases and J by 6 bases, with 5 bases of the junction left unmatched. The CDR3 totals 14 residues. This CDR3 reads CASSFAGGRDTQYF. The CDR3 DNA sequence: TGTGCCAGCAGTTTTGCGGGGGGTCGGGATACGCAGTATTTT.

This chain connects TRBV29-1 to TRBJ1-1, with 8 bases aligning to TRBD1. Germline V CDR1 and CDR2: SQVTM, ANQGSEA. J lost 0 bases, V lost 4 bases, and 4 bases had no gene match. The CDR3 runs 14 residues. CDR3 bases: TGCAGCGTTGCCCAGACAGGGGTGAACACTGAAGCTTTCTTT. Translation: CSVAQTGVNTEAFF.

Here the CDR3 reads CASSLREGNEQFF. The DNA for the CDR3 is TGTGCCAGCAGCTTACGGGAAGGCAATGAGCAGTTCTTC. V gene TRBV11-3 combines with J gene TRBJ2-1; TRBD2 might be the D (5 bases). V was pared by 2 bases and J by 6 bases, with 8 bases between. Germline CDR1 reads SGHNT; CDR2 reads YENEEA. This CDR3 has 13 residues.

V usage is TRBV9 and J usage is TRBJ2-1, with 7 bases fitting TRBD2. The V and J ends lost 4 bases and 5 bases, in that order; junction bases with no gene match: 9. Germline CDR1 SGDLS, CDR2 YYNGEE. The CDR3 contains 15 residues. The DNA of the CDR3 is TGTGCCAGCAGCACCCGCGGGAGCACCAACAATGAGCAGTTCTTC. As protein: CASSTRGSTNNEQFF.

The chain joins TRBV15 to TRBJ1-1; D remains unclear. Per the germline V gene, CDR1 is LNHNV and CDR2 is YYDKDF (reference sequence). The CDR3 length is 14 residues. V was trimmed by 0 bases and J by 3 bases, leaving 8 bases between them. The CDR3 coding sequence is TGTGCCACCAGCAGAGATGGGTCGGACACTGAAGCTTTCTTT. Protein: CATSRDGSDTEAFF.

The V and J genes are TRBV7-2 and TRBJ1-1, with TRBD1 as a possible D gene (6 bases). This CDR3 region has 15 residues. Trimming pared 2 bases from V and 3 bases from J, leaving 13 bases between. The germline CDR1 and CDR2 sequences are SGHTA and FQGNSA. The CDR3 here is CASSLKRTADTEAFF. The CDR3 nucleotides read TGTGCCAGCAGCTTAAAGAGGACAGCAGACACTGAAGCTTTCTTT.

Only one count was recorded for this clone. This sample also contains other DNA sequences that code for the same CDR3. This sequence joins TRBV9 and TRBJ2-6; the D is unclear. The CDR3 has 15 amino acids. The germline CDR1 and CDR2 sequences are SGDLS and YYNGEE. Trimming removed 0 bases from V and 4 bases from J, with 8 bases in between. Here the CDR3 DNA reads TGTGCCAGCAGCGTAGGCGGCTCCGGGGCCAACGTCCTGACTTTC. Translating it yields CASSVGGSGANVLTF.

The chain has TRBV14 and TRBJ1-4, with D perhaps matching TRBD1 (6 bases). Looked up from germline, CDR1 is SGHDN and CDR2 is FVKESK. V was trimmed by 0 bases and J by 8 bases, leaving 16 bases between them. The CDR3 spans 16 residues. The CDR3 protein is CASSQDVGRGKEKLFF. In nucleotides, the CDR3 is TGTGCCAGCAGCCAAGATGTGGGCAGGGGTAAAGAAAAACTGTTTTTT.

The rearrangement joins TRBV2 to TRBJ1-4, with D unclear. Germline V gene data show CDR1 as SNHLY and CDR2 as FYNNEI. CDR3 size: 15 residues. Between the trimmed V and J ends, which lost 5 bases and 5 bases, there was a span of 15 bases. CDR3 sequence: CASSPDTETNEKLFF. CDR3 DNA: TGTGCCAGCAGTCCCGATACAGAGACGAATGAAAAACTGTTTTTT.

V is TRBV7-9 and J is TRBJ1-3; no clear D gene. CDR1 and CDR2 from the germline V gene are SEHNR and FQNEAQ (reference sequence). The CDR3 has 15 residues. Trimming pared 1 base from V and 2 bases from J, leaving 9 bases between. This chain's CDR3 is CASSLEAGAGNTIYF. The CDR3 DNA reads TGTGCCAGCAGCTTAGAGGCAGGTGCTGGAAACACCATATATTTT.

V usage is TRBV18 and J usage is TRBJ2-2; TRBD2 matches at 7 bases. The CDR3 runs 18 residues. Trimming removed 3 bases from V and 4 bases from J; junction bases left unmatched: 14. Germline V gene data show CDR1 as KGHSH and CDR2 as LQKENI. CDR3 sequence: CASSPQGGGRTGTGELFF. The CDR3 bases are TGTGCCAGCTCACCCCAGGGCGGCGGGAGAACCGGCACCGGGGAGCTGTTTTTT.

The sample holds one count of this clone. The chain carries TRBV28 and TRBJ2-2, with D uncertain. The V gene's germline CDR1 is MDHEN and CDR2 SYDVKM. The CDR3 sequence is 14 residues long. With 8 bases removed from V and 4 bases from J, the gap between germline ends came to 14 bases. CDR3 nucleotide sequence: TGTGCCAGCCACACCGGGCAGCGCACCGGGGAGCTGTTTTTT. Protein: CASHTGQRTGELFF.

CDR3 DNA: TGTGCCAGTAGTCCTCCTAGCGGGTACACCGGGGAGCTGTTTTTT. Translation gives CASSPPSGYTGELFF. The rearrangement joins TRBV19 to TRBJ2-2; the match to TRBD2 covers 8 bases. The CDR3 loop spans 15 amino acids. The germline V gene encodes CDR1 LNHDA and CDR2 SQIVND (reference sequence). The V and J ends lost 5 bases and 3 bases, in that order; junction bases with no gene match: 5.

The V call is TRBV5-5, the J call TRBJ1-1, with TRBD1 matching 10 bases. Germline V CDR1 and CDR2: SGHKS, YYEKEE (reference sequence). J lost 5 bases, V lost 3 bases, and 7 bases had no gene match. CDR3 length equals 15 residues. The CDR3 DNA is TGTGCCAGCAGCTCAATCGGACAGGGGGGAACTGAAGCTTTCTTT. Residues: CASSSIGQGGTEAFF.

CDR3 protein: CASSVLGTGNTIYF. As DNA, the CDR3 is TGTGCCAGCAGCGTATTAGGGACTGGAAACACCATATATTTT. J is TRBJ1-3 and V is TRBV9; D uncertain. Germline loops: CDR1 SGDLS, CDR2 YYNGEE. This CDR3 region has 14 residues. V was clipped by 1 base and J by 2 bases, with 7 bases between them. Based on the CDR3 plus reference TRBV9 and TRBJ1-3, the full variable domain is DSGVTQTPKHLITATGQRVTLRCSPRSGDLSVYWYQQSLDQGLQFLIQYYNGEERAKGNILERFSAQQFPDLHSELNLSSLELGDSALYFCASSVLGTGNTIYFGEGSWLTVV.

The CDR3 bases are TGTGCCAGCAGTGAAGCGTCGGGAGCGCGGATTTACAATGAGCAGTTCTTC. Translated, it gives CASSEASGARIYNEQFF. J is TRBJ2-1 and V is TRBV6-1, with TRBD2 as a possible D gene (6 bases). Germline V gene sequence: CDR1 MNHNS, CDR2 SASEGT. V gave up 0 bases and J gave up 4 bases, with 16 bases separating them. The CDR3 length is 17 residues.

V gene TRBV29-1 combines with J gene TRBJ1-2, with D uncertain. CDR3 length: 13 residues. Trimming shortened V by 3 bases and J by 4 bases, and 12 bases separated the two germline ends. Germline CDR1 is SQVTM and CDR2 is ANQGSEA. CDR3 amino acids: CSVDWPELYGYTF. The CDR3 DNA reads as TGCAGCGTTGATTGGCCGGAGCTCTATGGCTACACCTTC.

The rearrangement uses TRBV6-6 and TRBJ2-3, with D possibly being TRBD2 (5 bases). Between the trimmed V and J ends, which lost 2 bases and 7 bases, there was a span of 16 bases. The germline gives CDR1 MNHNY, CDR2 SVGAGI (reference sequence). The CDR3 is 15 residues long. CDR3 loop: CASSYPGWGRNTQYF. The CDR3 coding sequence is TGTGCCAGCAGTTACCCGGGATGGGGTCGAAATACGCAGTATTTT.

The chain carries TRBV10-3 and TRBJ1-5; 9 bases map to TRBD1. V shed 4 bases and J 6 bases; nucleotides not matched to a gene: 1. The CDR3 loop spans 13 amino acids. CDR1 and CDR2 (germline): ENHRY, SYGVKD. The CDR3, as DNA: TGTGCCATCAGTGGGGACAGGGCTCAGCCCCAGCATTTT. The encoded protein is CAISGDRAQPQHF.

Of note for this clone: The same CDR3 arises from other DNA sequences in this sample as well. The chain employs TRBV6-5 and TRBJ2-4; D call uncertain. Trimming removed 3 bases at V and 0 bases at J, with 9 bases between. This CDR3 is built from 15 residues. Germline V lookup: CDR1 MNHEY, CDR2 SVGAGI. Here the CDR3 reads CASSYSSLAKNIQYF. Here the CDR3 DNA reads TGTGCCAGCAGTTATTCCAGCCTAGCCAAAAACATTCAGTACTTC.

The CDR3 bases are TGCGCCAGCAGCCTGGGTGGACTAGCGGGCGGGGAGCTGTTTTTT. It codes for CASSLGGLAGGELFF. The chain combines TRBV5-1 with TRBJ2-2, with 11 bases identical to TRBD2. The CDR3 has 15 amino acids. Per the germline V gene, CDR1 is SGHRS and CDR2 is YFSETQ. Germline trimming cut 4 bases from V and 7 bases from J; bases unmatched to any gene: 6. The full variable domain, its missing parts supplied by reference TRBV5-1 and TRBJ2-2, is KAGVTQTPRYLIKTRGQQVTLSCSPISGHRSVSWYQQTPGQGLQFLFEYFSETQRNKGNFPGRFSGRQFSNSRSEMNVSTLELGDSALYLCASSLGGLAGGELFFGEGSRLTVL.

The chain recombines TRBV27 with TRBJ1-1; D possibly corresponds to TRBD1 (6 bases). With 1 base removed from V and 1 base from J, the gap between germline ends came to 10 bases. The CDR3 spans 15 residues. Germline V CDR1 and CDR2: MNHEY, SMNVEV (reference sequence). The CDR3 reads CASSLWGARNTEAFF. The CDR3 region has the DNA TGTGCCAGCAGTTTATGGGGGGCGCGGAACACTGAAGCTTTCTTT.

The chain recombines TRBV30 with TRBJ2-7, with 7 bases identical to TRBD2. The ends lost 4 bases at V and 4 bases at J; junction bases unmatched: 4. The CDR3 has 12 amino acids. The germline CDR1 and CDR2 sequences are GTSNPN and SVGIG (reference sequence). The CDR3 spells CAWMGGVYEQYF. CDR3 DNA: TGTGCCTGGATGGGGGGGGTTTACGAGCAGTACTTC.

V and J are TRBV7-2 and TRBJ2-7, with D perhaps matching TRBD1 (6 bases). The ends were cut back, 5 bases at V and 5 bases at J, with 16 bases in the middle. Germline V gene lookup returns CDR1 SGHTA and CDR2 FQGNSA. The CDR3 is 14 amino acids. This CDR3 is CASSPVITGHEQYF. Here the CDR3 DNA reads TGTGCCAGCAGCCCAGTAATTACAGGGCACGAGCAGTACTTC.

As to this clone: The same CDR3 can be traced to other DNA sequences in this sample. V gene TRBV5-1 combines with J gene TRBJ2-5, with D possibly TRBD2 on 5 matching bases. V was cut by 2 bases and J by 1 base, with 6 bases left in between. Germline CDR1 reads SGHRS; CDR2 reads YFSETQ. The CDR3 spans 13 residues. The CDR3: CASSLSGQETQYF. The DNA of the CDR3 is TGCGCCAGCAGCTTAAGCGGCCAAGAGACCCAGTACTTC.

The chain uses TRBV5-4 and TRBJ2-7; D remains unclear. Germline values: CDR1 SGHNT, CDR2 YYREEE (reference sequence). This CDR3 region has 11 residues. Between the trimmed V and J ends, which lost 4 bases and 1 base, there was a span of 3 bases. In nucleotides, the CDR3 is TGTGCCAGCAGCCCTTCCTACGAGCAGTACTTC. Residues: CASSPSYEQYF.